Listed below are T cell receptor beta chains from one sample, sequenced in a study of human T cells and chemical hapten exposure. A single record per CDR3 protein comes from TCRdb applying MiXCR to the RACE reads. In the table there are just under 65,000 distinct CDR3 sequences, about 11% of which are singletons. Sequencing used whole blood, obtained in connection with sensitization to the hapten diphenylcyclopropenone (DPC). All receptors come from a young woman with alopecia areata. Some clones in this sample may be carry-over from other donors' samples. Each CDR3 is given with its conserved first and last residue. The D gene is left open where the match is weak. Clone size is stated in some rows and not others, as once, few, many or a class when expanded.

>TRBV24-1|.|TRBD1|TRBJ2-7
CATSDQATGGEQYF
>TRBV12-3/TRBV12-4|few|.|TRBJ2-2
CATDKQNTGELFF
>TRBV20-1|.|.|TRBJ2-1
CSATGTRRGNEQFF
>TRBV5-1|.|.|TRBJ2-2
CASSWKGQNTGELFF
>TRBV5-1|many|TRBD1|TRBJ2-1
CASTQKTGDEQFF
>TRBV7-6|.|TRBD1|TRBJ1-3
CASSNGQVFSGNTIYF
>TRBV4-1|few|.|TRBJ2-5
CASSQGPTRLETQYF
>TRBV28|.|TRBD2|TRBJ2-1
CASSFSFSGDLHNEQFF
>TRBV12-3/TRBV12-4|many|.|TRBJ2-7
CASSSDRSSYEQYF
>TRBV7-2|.|TRBD2|TRBJ2-3
CVSSLGGLATDTQYF
>TRBV20-1|.|.|TRBJ2-7
CSARRTVSYEQYF
>TRBV24-1|many|.|TRBJ1-5
CATSDSTVQPQHF
>TRBV29-1|.|.|TRBJ2-1
CSAELGQGWRNEQFF
>TRBV20-1|.|.|TRBJ2-3
CSVPDSTSDTQYF
>TRBV4-3|many|TRBD2|TRBJ2-5
CASSLGLGTETQYF
>TRBV5-1|many|.|TRBJ1-4
CASSSGRRPPATNEKLFF
>TRBV9|few|.|TRBJ2-7
CASSVRGGYEQYF
>TRBV4-3|.|.|TRBJ1-1
CASSQDSRNTEAFF
>TRBV18|many|.|TRBJ1-5
CASSPQGRGNQPQHF
>TRBV27|few|.|TRBJ2-2
CASSNPVFPGELFF
>TRBV29-1|.|TRBD2|TRBJ2-1
CSVGGYNEQFF
>TRBV19|few|.|TRBJ1-6
CASRLGGTVNSPLHF
>TRBV5-1|few|.|TRBJ2-3
CASSPIPSDTQYF
>TRBV6-5|many|TRBD1|TRBJ1-1
CASSFGRGPNTEAFF